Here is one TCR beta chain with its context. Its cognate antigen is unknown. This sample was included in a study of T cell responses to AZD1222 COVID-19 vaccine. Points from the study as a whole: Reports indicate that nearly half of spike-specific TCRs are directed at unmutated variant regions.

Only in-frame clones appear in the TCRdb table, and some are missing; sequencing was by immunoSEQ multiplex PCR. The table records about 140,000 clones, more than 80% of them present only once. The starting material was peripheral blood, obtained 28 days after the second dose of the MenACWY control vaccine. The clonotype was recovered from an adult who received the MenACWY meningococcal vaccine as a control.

The CDR3 spells CASSLVGLDGNEQFF. CDR3 nucleotide sequence: TGCGCCAGCAGCTTGGTAGGACTAGACGGAAATGAGCAGTTCTTC. V is TRBV5-1 and J is TRBJ2-1; 7 nucleotides agree with TRBD2. V trimming: 0 bases; J trimming: 7 bases; junction bases outside the gene matches: 7. The CDR3 contains 15 residues. Looked up from germline, CDR1 is SGHRS and CDR2 is YFSETQ.